This TCR beta chain is drawn from a study of beta chain features in type 1 diabetes. Study information: Cell yields, gender and age were comparable in patients and healthy donors. Study-wide results and caveats: Junctions at VDJ sites from type 1 diabetes patients had fewer insertions and more deletions.

Isolated RNA was reverse transcribed in full, so expressed TCRB transcripts were sequenced. Mean read depth for naive, central memory and regulatory T cell samples was about 3.6 million reads. This table comes from immunoSEQ multiplex PCR, and its TCRdb copy is limited to in-frame clones, with some not included. This sample has roughly 170,000 clones; more than 10% occur once, and the top ten carry 0.62%. The CDR3 length is 16 residues. V was trimmed by 3 bases and J by 14 bases, leaving 26 bases between them. In germline, CDR1 is MNHEY, CDR2 SMNVEV (reference sequence). In its sample, this clone was seen a few times. No antigen is known for it. Via the markers CD45RO/CCR7/CD25/CD127/CD95/CD27, stem cell-like memory, regulatory, central memory and naive CD4+ cells were sorted.

This sequence originates from a woman aged 18 to 35 in good health. Sequenced sample: central memory CD4+ T cells from blood. The J gene is TRBJ2-1, the V gene TRBV27, with a possible D match to TRBD2 (6 bases). The CDR3, as DNA: TGTGCCAGCAGTTTCAGCCAAGTGGGATTTGGGCGGAGGGAGTTCTTC. Amino acid sequence: CASSFSQVGFGRREFF.